The 21 T cell receptor beta chains below all came from one sample that was sequenced in a study of CD8 T cells in ankylosing spondylitis. Study-level points and caveats: Within ankylosing spondylitis blood, a TCR beta motif made up of several highly homologous variants appeared to be characteristic.

Their specific antigens are unknown. TCRdb re-called the 5' RACE reads through MiXCR, storing one row per CDR3 protein. The repertoire includes fewer than 750,000 distinct CDR3 sequences, 15% to 20% of them detected once, and 15% to 20% sits in the top ten. Sequenced material: blood, either unsorted or a sorted T cell fraction (not recorded which). The source is a male donor with ankylosing spondylitis.

This clonotype turned up a few times. The chain employs TRBV24-1 and TRBJ2-1; 9 nucleotides agree with TRBD1. The CDR3 length is 14 residues. Germline trimming cut 5 bases from V and 10 bases from J; bases unmatched to any gene: 8. Germline V gene sequence: CDR1 KGHDR, CDR2 SFDVKD. This chain's CDR3 is CATSAPGQGNEQFF. The CDR3 region has the DNA TGTGCCACCAGTGCCCCGGGACAGGGTAACGAGCAGTTCTTC.

J is TRBJ2-6 and V is TRBV9; D remains ambiguous. This CDR3 has 17 amino acids. Germline CDR1 and CDR2: SGDLS and YYNGEE. With 0 bases removed from V and 1 base from J, the gap between germline ends came to 11 bases. The DNA for the CDR3 is TGTGCCAGCAGCGTAGTAGGTTACCCTTCTGGGGCCAACGTCCTGACTTTC. Its protein is CASSVVGYPSGANVLTF.

The chain has TRBV12-3 or TRBV12-4 and TRBJ2-6; 9 positions match TRBD2. The CDR3 consists of 19 residues. V was pared by 8 bases and J by 0 bases, with 14 bases of the junction left unmatched. This CDR3 reads CASSGGGGAIYSGANVLTF. The CDR3 DNA reads TGTGCCAGCTCCGGGGGCGGGGGGGCCATCTACTCTGGGGCCAACGTCCTGACTTTC.

This clonotype was detected a few times. This rearrangement joins TRBV2 to TRBJ2-3, with 7 bases fitting TRBD2. The length of the CDR3 is 15 residues. V trimming: 4 bases; J trimming: 0 bases; junction bases outside the gene matches: 4. The V gene's germline CDR1 is SNHLY and CDR2 FYNNEI. CDR3 DNA sequence: TGTGCCAGCAGTGGGGCTAGCGGTAGCACAGATACGCAGTATTTT. As protein: CASSGASGSTDTQYF. Using reference TRBV2 and TRBJ2-3 for the parts outside the CDR3, the full variable domain is EPEVTQTPSHQVTQMGQEVILRCVPISNHLYFYWYRQILGQKVEFLVSFYNNEISEKSEIFDDQFSVERPDGSNFTLKIRSTKLEDSAMYFCASSGASGSTDTQYFGPGTRLTVL.

The chain joins TRBV11-2 to TRBJ2-1, with 7 bases that match TRBD2. The junction had 10 bases not matched to a gene; V was cut back by 7 bases and J by 4 bases. Germline assignment: CDR1 SGHAT and CDR2 FQNNGV. This CDR3 spans 15 amino acids. The CDR3 region is CASNHVREIYNEQFF. CDR3 nucleotides: TGTGCCAGCAATCATGTGCGGGAGATTTACAATGAGCAGTTCTTC.

This clonotype was seen only a few times. The chain combines TRBV20-1 with TRBJ1-4, with D possibly being TRBD1 (6 bases). This CDR3 comprises 15 residues. CDR1 and CDR2 (germline): DFQATT, SNEGSKA (reference sequence). V was clipped by 2 bases and J by 3 bases, with 13 bases between them. The DNA of the CDR3 is TGCAGTGCTAGACCTTCGACAGGTCCTAATGAAAAACTGTTTTTT. Translating gives CSARPSTGPNEKLFF.

The V and J genes are TRBV28 and TRBJ1-2; 10 bases match TRBD1. The ends lost 3 bases at V and 8 bases at J; junction bases unmatched: 6. Looked up from germline, CDR1 is MDHEN and CDR2 is SYDVKM. The CDR3 spans 14 residues. CDR3 in DNA: TGTGCCAGCAGTTTGGGGACAGGGGTAAAGGGCTACACCTTC. Amino acid sequence: CASSLGTGVKGYTF.

This chain joins TRBV3-1 and TRBJ2-2, with 9 nucleotides matching TRBD2. Germline lookup yields CDR1 LGHDT and CDR2 YNNKEL (reference sequence). CDR3 length: 15 amino acids. J lost 6 bases, V lost 8 bases, and 10 bases had no gene match. The chain's CDR3 is CASRAPGLAAGELFF. The CDR3 nucleotides are TGTGCCAGCCGTGCCCCGGGACTAGCTGCCGGGGAGCTGTTTTTT.

The CDR3 nucleotides are TGTGCCACCAGCAGAGATCGAAGGCTACGGCTTAACACCGGGGAGCTGTTTTTT. Its protein product is CATSRDRRLRLNTGELFF. The chain has TRBV15 and TRBJ2-2; D is ambiguous. Trimming left V 0 bases short and J 2 bases short, with 16 bases between. This CDR3 region has 18 residues. CDR1 is LNHNV, CDR2 YYDKDF, per germline (reference sequence).

In this sample, this clonotype turned up a few times. V and J are TRBV24-1 and TRBJ2-2; D uncertain. V dropped 3 bases and J dropped 2 bases, with 0 bases sitting between them. The CDR3 has 12 residues. In germline, CDR1 is KGHDR, CDR2 SFDVKD. CDR3 loop: CATSDNTGELFF. The CDR3 DNA is TGTGCCACCAGTGATAACACCGGGGAGCTGTTTTTT.

This chain links TRBV20-1 with TRBJ1-1; no clear D. The V gene lost 6 bases and the J gene lost 7 bases, with 9 bases spanning the gap. CDR3 length equals 10 residues. In germline, CDR1 is DFQATT, CDR2 SNEGSKA (reference sequence). The CDR3 sequence is CSARRVEAFF. For the CDR3, the DNA is TGCAGTGCCCGGAGGGTTGAAGCTTTCTTT.

The chain links TRBV30 to TRBJ2-7; D uncertain. V was clipped by 5 bases and J by 5 bases, with 10 bases between them. The CDR3 length is 11 residues. CDR1 and CDR2 from the germline V gene are GTSNPN and SVGIG (reference sequence). The CDR3 region is CAWEALHEQYF. As DNA, the CDR3 is TGTGCCTGGGAGGCCCTCCACGAGCAGTACTTC. The whole variable domain, remainder taken from reference TRBV30 and TRBJ2-7, is SQTIHQWPATLVQPVGSPLSLECTVEGTSNPNLYWYRQAAGRGLQLLFYSVGIGQISSEVPQNLSASRPQDRQFILSSKKLLLSDSGFYLCAWEALHEQYFGPGTRLTVT.

This chain connects TRBV27 to TRBJ2-7; D not resolved. With 1 base removed from V and 5 bases from J, the gap between germline ends came to 12 bases. The germline gives CDR1 MNHEY, CDR2 SMNVEV (reference sequence). This CDR3 is 14 amino acids long. As DNA, the CDR3 is TGTGCCAGCAGTTTATATTACAGTTGGGACGAGCAGTACTTC. It translates to CASSLYYSWDEQYF.

This clonotype appeared a few times. CDR3 sequence: CASSPTLTNTEAFF. CDR3 in DNA: TGTGCCAGCTCACCAACCCTCACGAACACTGAAGCTTTCTTT. The chain is built from TRBV18 and TRBJ1-1; D is unclear. CDR1 and CDR2 (germline): KGHSH, LQKENI. The V and J ends lost 2 bases and 1 base respectively, with 8 bases between them. CDR3 length: 14 amino acids.

This CDR3 reads CSANKLAGGPYEQYF. As DNA, the CDR3 is TGCAGTGCTAATAAGCTAGCGGGAGGGCCTTACGAGCAGTACTTC. The chain is built from TRBV20-1 and TRBJ2-7, with 12 bases identical to TRBD2. V lost 4 bases and J lost 4; bases outside the gene matches: 8. The CDR3 loop spans 15 amino acids. The germline V gene has CDR1 DFQATT and CDR2 SNEGSKA (reference sequence).

There are many counts of this clonotype. One junction end does not reproduce the germline sequence, and a read error may be involved. The rearrangement links TRBV12-3 or TRBV12-4 to TRBJ1-1, with no clear D. The CDR3 is made up of 13 amino acids. The CDR3 nucleotides read TGTGCCAGCAGCTTAGCTATGAACACTGAAGCTTTCTTT. As protein: CASSLAMNTEAFF.

The V call is TRBV2, the J call TRBJ2-3; TRBD2 might be the D (5 bases). Trimming pared 2 bases from V and 2 bases from J, leaving 17 bases between. The CDR3 is 17 residues long. Looked up from germline, CDR1 is SNHLY and CDR2 is FYNNEI. Here the CDR3 DNA reads TGTGCCAGCAGTGAACTGGGGAGCAGAAGTTACACAGATACGCAGTATTTT. Translation gives CASSELGSRSYTDTQYF.

This clonotype was counted only a few times. The rearrangement uses TRBV7-2 and TRBJ1-4; TRBD1 is a possible D gene (6 bases). In germline, CDR1 is SGHTA, CDR2 FQGNSA. V lost 2 bases, J lost 7 bases, and 11 bases lay in between. The CDR3 is made up of 14 amino acids. The CDR3 coding sequence is TGTGCCAGCAGCTTACCCGGAGGGGGTGAAAAACTGTTTTTT. Its translation is CASSLPGGGEKLFF. Using reference TRBV7-2 and TRBJ1-4 for the parts outside the CDR3, the full variable domain is GAGVSQSPSNKVTEKGKDVELRCDPISGHTALYWYRQSLGQGLEFLIYFQGNSAPDKSGLPSDRFSAERTGGSVSTLTIQRTQQEDSAVYLCASSLPGGGEKLFFGSGTQLSVL.

The chain is built from TRBV4-3 and TRBJ2-7; D possibly corresponds to TRBD2 (5 bases). The CDR3 covers 14 residues. Trimming pared 0 bases from V and 7 bases from J, leaving 13 bases between. Germline V gene sequence: CDR1 LGHNA, CDR2 YSLEER. The CDR3 spells CASSQEVAGREQYF. The CDR3 DNA is TGCGCCAGCAGCCAAGAGGTGGCGGGCCGGGAGCAGTACTTC.

The genes are TRBV12-3 or TRBV12-4 and TRBJ2-2, with 9 bases fitting TRBD1. The CDR3 contains 16 residues. V lost 6 bases, J lost 4 bases, and 9 bases stayed unmatched. The CDR3 is CASSPAGTGITGELFF. The DNA of the CDR3 is TGTGCCAGCAGCCCAGCCGGGACAGGGATCACCGGGGAGCTGTTTTTT.

The chain links TRBV9 to TRBJ2-2, with 9 bases fitting TRBD2. Losses at the gene ends were 3 bases for V and 5 bases for J; bases not matched to a gene: 14. This CDR3 contains 18 residues. The germline V gene has CDR1 SGDLS and CDR2 YYNGEE. The CDR3: CASSAHLGRGGRTGELFF. In nucleotides, the CDR3 is TGTGCCAGCAGCGCCCACCTTGGGCGGGGGGGCCGGACCGGGGAGCTGTTTTTT. Looking up the rest from reference TRBV9 and TRBJ2-2 gives the full variable domain: DSGVTQTPKHLITATGQRVTLRCSPRSGDLSVYWYQQSLDQGLQFLIQYYNGEERAKGNILERFSAQQFPDLHSELNLSSLELGDSALYFCASSAHLGRGGRTGELFFGEGSRLTVL.